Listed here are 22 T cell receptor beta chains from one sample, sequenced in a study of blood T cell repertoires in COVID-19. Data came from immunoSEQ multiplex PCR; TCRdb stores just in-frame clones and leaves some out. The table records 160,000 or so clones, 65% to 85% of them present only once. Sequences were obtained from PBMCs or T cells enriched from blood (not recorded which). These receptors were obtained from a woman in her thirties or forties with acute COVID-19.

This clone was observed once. The DNA for the CDR3 is TGCGCCAGCAGCTTGACTCCGGGACAGTACGAGCAGTACTTC. Its translation is CASSLTPGQYEQYF. V and J are TRBV5-1 and TRBJ2-7; TRBD1 matches at 7 bases. J lost 4 bases, V lost 1 base, and 5 bases had no gene match. This CDR3 has 14 amino acids. CDR1 and CDR2 (germline): SGHRS, YFSETQ. The whole variable domain, remainder taken from reference TRBV5-1 and TRBJ2-7, is KAGVTQTPRYLIKTRGQQVTLSCSPISGHRSVSWYQQTPGQGLQFLFEYFSETQRNKGNFPGRFSGRQFSNSRSEMNVSTLELGDSALYLCASSLTPGQYEQYFGPGTRLTVT.

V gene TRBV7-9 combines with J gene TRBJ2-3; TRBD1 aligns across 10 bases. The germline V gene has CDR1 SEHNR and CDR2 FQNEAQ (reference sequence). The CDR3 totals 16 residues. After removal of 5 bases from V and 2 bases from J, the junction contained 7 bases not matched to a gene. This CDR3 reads CASSDRDRGPTDTQYF. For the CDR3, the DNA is TGTGCCAGCAGCGATCGGGACAGGGGTCCCACAGATACGCAGTATTTT.

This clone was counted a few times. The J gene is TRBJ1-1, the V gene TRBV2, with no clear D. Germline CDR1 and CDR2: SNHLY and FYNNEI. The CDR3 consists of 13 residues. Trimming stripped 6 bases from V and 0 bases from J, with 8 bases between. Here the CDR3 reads CASSPRLNTEAFF. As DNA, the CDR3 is TGTGCCAGCAGCCCGCGGCTGAACACTGAAGCTTTCTTT.

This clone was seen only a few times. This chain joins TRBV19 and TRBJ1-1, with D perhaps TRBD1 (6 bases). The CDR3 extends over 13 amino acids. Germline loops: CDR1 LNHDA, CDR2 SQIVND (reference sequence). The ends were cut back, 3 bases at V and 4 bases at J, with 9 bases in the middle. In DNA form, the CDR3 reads TGTGCCAGTAGTATGGGGGCTGGCACTGAAGCTTTCTTT. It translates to CASSMGAGTEAFF.

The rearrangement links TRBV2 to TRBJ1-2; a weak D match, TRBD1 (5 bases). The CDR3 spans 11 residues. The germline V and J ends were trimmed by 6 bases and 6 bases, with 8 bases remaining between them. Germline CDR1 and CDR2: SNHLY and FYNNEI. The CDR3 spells CASRPRDGYTF. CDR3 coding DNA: TGTGCCAGCAGGCCCAGGGATGGCTACACCTTC.

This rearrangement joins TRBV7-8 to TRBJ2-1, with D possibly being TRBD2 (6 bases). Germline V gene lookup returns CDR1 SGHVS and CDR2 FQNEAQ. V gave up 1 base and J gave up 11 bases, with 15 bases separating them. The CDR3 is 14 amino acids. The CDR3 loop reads CASSLGASVPQQFF. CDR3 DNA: TGTGCCAGCAGCTTAGGCGCTAGCGTTCCCCAGCAGTTCTTC.

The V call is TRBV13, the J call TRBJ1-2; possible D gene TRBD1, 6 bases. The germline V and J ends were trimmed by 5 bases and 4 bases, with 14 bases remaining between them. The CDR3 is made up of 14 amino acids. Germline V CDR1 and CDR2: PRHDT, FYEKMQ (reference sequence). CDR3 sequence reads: CASSRDRLSYGYTF. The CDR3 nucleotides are TGTGCCAGCAGCAGAGACAGGCTCAGCTATGGCTACACCTTC.

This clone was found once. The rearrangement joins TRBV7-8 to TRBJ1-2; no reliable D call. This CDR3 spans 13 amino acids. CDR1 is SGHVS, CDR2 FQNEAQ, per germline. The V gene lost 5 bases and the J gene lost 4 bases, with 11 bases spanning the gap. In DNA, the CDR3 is TGTGCCAGCAGCGGTGACACCAGCTATGGCTACACCTTC. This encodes CASSGDTSYGYTF. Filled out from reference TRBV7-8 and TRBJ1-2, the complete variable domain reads GAGVSQSPRYKVAKRGQDVALRCDPISGHVSLFWYQQALGQGPEFLTYFQNEAQLDKSGLPSDRFFAERPEGSVSTLKIQRTQQEDSAVYLCASSGDTSYGYTFGSGTRLTVV.

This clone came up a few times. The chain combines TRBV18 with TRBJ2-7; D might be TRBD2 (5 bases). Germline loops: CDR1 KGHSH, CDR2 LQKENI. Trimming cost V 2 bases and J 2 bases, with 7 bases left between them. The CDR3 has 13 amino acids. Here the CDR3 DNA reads TGTGCCAGCTCACCAGGACTTACCTACGAGCAGTACTTC. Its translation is CASSPGLTYEQYF.

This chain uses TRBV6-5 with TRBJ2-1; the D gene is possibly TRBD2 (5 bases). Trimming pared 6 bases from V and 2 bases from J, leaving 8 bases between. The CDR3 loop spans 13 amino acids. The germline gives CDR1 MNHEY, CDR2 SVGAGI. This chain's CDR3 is CASRASPYNEQFF. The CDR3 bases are TGTGCCAGCAGGGCTAGCCCCTACAATGAGCAGTTCTTC.

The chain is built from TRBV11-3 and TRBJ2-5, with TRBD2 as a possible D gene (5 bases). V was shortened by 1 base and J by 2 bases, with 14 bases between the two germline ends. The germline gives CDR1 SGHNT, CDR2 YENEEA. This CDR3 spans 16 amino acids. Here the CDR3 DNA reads TGTGCCAGCAGCTTAGGACGGGATGGGGTACAAGAGACCCAGTACTTC. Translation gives CASSLGRDGVQETQYF.

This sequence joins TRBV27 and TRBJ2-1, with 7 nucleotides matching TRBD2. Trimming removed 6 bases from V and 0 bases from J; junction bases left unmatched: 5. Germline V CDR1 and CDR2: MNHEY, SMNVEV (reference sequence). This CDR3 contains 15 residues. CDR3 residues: CASRKRDSSYNEQFF. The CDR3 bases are TGTGCCAGCAGGAAGCGGGATAGCTCCTACAATGAGCAGTTCTTC.

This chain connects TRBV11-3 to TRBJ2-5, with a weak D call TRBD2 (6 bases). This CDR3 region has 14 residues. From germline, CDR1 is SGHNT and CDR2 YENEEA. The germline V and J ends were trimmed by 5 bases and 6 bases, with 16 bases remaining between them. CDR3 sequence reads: CASSLSGGKQTQYF. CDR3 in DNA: TGTGCCAGCAGCCTTAGCGGAGGAAAGCAGACCCAGTACTTC.

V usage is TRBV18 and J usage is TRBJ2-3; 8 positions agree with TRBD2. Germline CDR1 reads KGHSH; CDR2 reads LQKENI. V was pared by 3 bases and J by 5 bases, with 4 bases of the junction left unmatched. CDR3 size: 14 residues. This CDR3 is CASSPGRAGDTQYF. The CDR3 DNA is TGTGCCAGCTCACCCGGGAGGGCGGGAGATACGCAGTATTTT.

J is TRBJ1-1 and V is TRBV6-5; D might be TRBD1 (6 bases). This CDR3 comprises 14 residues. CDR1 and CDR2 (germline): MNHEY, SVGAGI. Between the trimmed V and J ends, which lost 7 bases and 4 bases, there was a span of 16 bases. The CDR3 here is CASKRTGFGTEAFF. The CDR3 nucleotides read TGTGCCAGCAAACGTACAGGGTTTGGCACTGAAGCTTTCTTT.

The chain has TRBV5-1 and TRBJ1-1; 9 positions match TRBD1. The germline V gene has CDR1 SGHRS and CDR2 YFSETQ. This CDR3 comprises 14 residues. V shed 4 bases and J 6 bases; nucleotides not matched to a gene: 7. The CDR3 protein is CASSPDRGFAEAFF. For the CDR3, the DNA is TGCGCCAGCAGCCCAGACAGGGGGTTCGCTGAAGCTTTCTTT.

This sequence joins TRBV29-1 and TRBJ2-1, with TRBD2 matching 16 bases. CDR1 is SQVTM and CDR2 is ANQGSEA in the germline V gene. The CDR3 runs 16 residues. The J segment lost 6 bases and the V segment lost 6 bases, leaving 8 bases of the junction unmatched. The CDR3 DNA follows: TGCAGCGTAATCCCGGGACTAGCGGGAGGGGGCAATGAGCAGTTCTTC. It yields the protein CSVIPGLAGGGNEQFF.

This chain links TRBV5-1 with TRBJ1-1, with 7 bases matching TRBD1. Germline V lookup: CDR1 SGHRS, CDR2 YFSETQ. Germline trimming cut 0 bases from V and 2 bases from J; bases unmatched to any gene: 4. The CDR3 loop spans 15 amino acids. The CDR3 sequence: CASSLDRGANTEAFF. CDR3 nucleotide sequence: TGCGCCAGCAGCTTGGACAGGGGTGCAAACACTGAAGCTTTCTTT.

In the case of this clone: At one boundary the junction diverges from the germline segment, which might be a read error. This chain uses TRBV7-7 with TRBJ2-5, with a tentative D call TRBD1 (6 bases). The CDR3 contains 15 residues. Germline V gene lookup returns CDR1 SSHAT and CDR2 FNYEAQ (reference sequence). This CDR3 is CASSLARGHQETQYF. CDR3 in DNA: TGTGCTAGCAGCTTAGCCAGGGGACACCAAGAGACCCAGTACTTC.

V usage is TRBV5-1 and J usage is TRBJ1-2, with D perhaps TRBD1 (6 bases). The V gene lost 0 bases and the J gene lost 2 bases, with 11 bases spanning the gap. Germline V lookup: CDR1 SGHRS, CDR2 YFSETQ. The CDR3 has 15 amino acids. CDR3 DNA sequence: TGCGCCAGCAGCTTGGTACAGGGTACGAACTATGGCTACACCTTC. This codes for CASSLVQGTNYGYTF.

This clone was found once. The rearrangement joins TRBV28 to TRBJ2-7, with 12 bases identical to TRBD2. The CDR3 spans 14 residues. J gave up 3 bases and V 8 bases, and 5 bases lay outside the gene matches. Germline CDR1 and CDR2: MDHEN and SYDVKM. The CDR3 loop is CASRLAGESYEQYF. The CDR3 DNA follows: TGTGCCAGCCGACTAGCGGGAGAGAGCTACGAGCAGTACTTC.

CDR3 DNA sequence: TGTGCCAGCAGCCAGAAGGGGAGGTCGAACGAGCAGTACTTC. Translation gives CASSQKGRSNEQYF. The gene calls are TRBV6-5 and TRBJ2-7; a weak D match, TRBD2 (6 bases). Germline assignment: CDR1 MNHEY and CDR2 SVGAGI. Deletions cut 6 bases from V and 5 bases from J, with 17 bases between. This CDR3 is 14 amino acids long.